These 13 T cell receptor beta chains were sequenced from one sample in a study of blood T cell repertoires in COVID-19. Assay used: immunoSEQ multiplex PCR; TCRdb lists only in-frame clones, some missing. The sample includes around 180,000 clones, around 89% of them seen just once. The sequenced sample was peripheral blood. Every receptor here comes from a man between 60 and 75 years old with acute or convalescent COVID-19.

This clone turned up a few times. The rearrangement uses TRBV5-1 and TRBJ1-2, with 11 bases matching TRBD1. This CDR3 contains 16 residues. Germline-derived CDR1 and CDR2 are SGHRS and YFSETQ. V lost 0 bases to trimming and J lost 8 bases; unmatched junction nucleotides: 9. The chain's CDR3 is CASSLAADRGREGYTF. CDR3 nucleotides: TGCGCCAGCAGCTTGGCCGCGGACAGGGGGCGTGAAGGCTACACCTTC.

The chain combines TRBV30 with TRBJ2-7; D ambiguous. The CDR3 contains 12 residues. The germline V gene has CDR1 GTSNPN and CDR2 SVGIG (reference sequence). Trimming removed 2 bases at V and 4 bases at J, with 9 bases between. CDR3 in amino acids: CAWSRSVYEQYF. The CDR3 nucleotides are TGTGCCTGGAGTAGATCGGTGTACGAGCAGTACTTC.

This clone was seen a handful of times. The chain uses TRBV6-5 and TRBJ1-6, with 7 bases identical to TRBD1. Trimming at V came to 10 bases and at J to 7 bases, leaving 13 bases not matched to a gene. Germline CDR1 and CDR2: MNHEY and SVGAGI. The CDR3 runs to 15 residues. The CDR3 DNA is TGTGCCACCCCGAAACAGGGGTCACGCAATTCACCCCTCCACTTT. This sequence encodes CATPKQGSRNSPLHF.

The V call is TRBV6-4, the J call TRBJ1-5; possibly TRBD1 for D (6 bases). Germline assignment: CDR1 MRHNA and CDR2 SNTAGT. Trimming shortened V by 3 bases and J by 3 bases, and 9 bases separated the two germline ends. This CDR3 comprises 14 residues. CDR3 sequence (DNA): TGTGCCAGCAGTGAGACAGGCAACAATCAGCCCCAGCATTTT. The encoded protein is CASSETGNNQPQHF.

This rearrangement joins TRBV30 to TRBJ1-6; possibly TRBD1 for D (6 bases). Germline CDR1 and CDR2: GTSNPN and SVGIG (reference sequence). Between the trimmed V and J ends, which lost 8 bases and 5 bases, there was a span of 19 bases. The CDR3 is 15 amino acids. The CDR3 loop reads CAALLGQGNNSPLHF. CDR3 DNA: TGTGCCGCCTTACTAGGGCAGGGGAATAATTCACCCCTCCACTTT.

This chain joins TRBV6-2 or TRBV6-3 and TRBJ1-5; maybe TRBD1 (5 bases). The CDR3 is made up of 15 amino acids. CDR1 and CDR2 from the germline V gene are MNHEY and SVGEGT. Trimming removed 6 bases from V and 1 base from J, with 13 bases in between. DNA of the CDR3: TGTGCCAGCAGCCGCCGGGGGATCAGCAATCAGCCCCAGCATTTT. Translated, it gives CASSRRGISNQPQHF.

The chain has TRBV11-1 and TRBJ1-1; D is possibly TRBD1 (6 bases). The CDR3 is made up of 13 amino acids. Germline CDR1 SGHAT, CDR2 FQDESV (reference sequence). Trimming stripped 4 bases from V and 6 bases from J, with 12 bases between. In DNA, the CDR3 is TGTGCCAGCAGCTCAAACAGGGTCCCTGAAGCTTTCTTT. The encoded protein is CASSSNRVPEAFF.

J is TRBJ1-1 and V is TRBV6-1, with 10 bases aligning to TRBD1. The CDR3 runs 17 residues. V lost 1 base, J lost 4 bases, and 9 bases stayed unmatched. Germline V gene sequence: CDR1 MNHNS, CDR2 SASEGT. This CDR3 reads CASSEEGQGRYGTEAFF. For the CDR3, the DNA is TGTGCCAGCAGTGAAGAGGGACAGGGGAGATACGGCACTGAAGCTTTCTTT.

The V call is TRBV25-1, the J call TRBJ1-2; D perhaps matches TRBD1 (6 bases). V lost 0 bases to trimming and J lost 8 bases, with 16 bases between them. The CDR3 consists of 15 residues. Germline-derived CDR1 and CDR2 are MGHDK and SYGVNS. In nucleotides, the CDR3 is TGTGCCAGCAGTGAATATGGGCAGGGGTCGAAGGGCTACACCTTC. This translates into CASSEYGQGSKGYTF.

This clone was seen once. J is TRBJ2-1 and V is TRBV27; TRBD2 agrees at 10 bases. This CDR3 contains 15 residues. The germline V gene encodes CDR1 MNHEY and CDR2 SMNVEV (reference sequence). V dropped 7 bases and J dropped 7; count of bases not matched to a gene: 10. This CDR3 reads CASNSPLAGVNEQFF. The DNA of the CDR3 is TGTGCCAGCAATTCCCCGCTAGCGGGAGTTAATGAGCAGTTCTTC.

This clone was observed a few times. This CDR3 reads CAWSVVGQNTEAFF. For the CDR3, the DNA is TGTGCCTGGAGTGTAGTGGGACAGAACACTGAAGCTTTCTTT. This chain connects TRBV30 to TRBJ1-1; perhaps TRBD1 as D (6 bases). Trimming left V 0 bases short and J 1 base short, with 9 bases between. The germline gives CDR1 GTSNPN, CDR2 SVGIG (reference sequence). CDR3 size: 14 residues.

CDR3: CASNEYNQPQHF. The DNA for the CDR3 is TGTGCCAGTAATGAGTACAATCAGCCCCAGCATTTT. The J gene is TRBJ1-5, the V gene TRBV19; D call uncertain. CDR1 is LNHDA, CDR2 SQIVND, per germline (reference sequence). This CDR3 spans 12 amino acids. The V end was cut by 7 bases, the J end by 3 bases, with 7 bases between.

The chain carries TRBV24-1 and TRBJ2-2; TRBD1 matches at 9 bases. CDR1 and CDR2 (germline): KGHDR, SFDVKD. The CDR3 totals 15 residues. The V segment lost 4 bases and the J segment 6 bases; nucleotides outside the gene matches: 5. CDR3 loop: CATSDLQGAPGELFF. The CDR3 DNA reads as TGTGCCACCAGTGACCTACAGGGGGCGCCCGGGGAGCTGTTTTTT.